The 11 T cell receptor beta chains in this list originate from one sample, sequenced in a study of cytomegalovirus exposure and HLA in healthy donors. 13 Jbeta primers and 60 Vbeta primers were used for the PCR. Data came from immunoSEQ multiplex PCR; TCRdb stores just in-frame clones and leaves some out. The listing records 100,000 to 150,000 clones. The sequencing sample was made of PBMCs. The receptors shown here come from a man aged 35 to 55 in good health and CMV-seronegative.

The rearrangement uses TRBV19 and TRBJ2-2; D is perhaps TRBD2 (5 bases). The CDR3 length is 12 residues. The germline V gene encodes CDR1 LNHDA and CDR2 SQIVND (reference sequence). With 4 bases removed from V and 5 bases from J, the gap between germline ends came to 5 bases. The chain's CDR3 is CASSTGTGELFF. The CDR3 nucleotides are TGTGCCAGTAGTACGGGAACCGGGGAGCTGTTTTTT.

The chain uses TRBV6-1 and TRBJ2-5, with D perhaps matching TRBD1 (5 bases). The germline CDR1 and CDR2 sequences are MNHNS and SASEGT. The CDR3 has 15 residues. The V and J ends lost 2 bases and 6 bases respectively, with 16 bases between them. In DNA form, the CDR3 reads TGTGCCAGCAGTGAAATCGGCAGGGTCTTGAAGACCCAGTACTTC. The encoded protein is CASSEIGRVLKTQYF.

CDR3 amino acids: CASSEYGPPVRCYF. CDR3 DNA: TGTGCCAGCAGTGAATATGGCCCTCCGGTGAGGTGCTACTTC. J is TRBJ2-7 and V is TRBV6-1; D not certain. This CDR3 is 14 amino acids long. Germline V gene lookup returns CDR1 MNHNS and CDR2 SASEGT. Trimming left V 2 bases short and J 13 bases short, with 21 bases between.

This sequence joins TRBV7-2 and TRBJ2-1; 13 positions match TRBD2. Trimming cost V 5 bases and J 10 bases; bases outside gene matches: 8. The CDR3 consists of 15 residues. Germline V gene sequence: CDR1 SGHTA, CDR2 FQGNSA. The CDR3 coding sequence is TGTGCCAGCAGCATAGGGACTAGCGGGGAGGGCGAGCAGTTCTTC. It encodes CASSIGTSGEGEQFF.

J is TRBJ1-2 and V is TRBV28, with 7 bases lining up with TRBD1. J was trimmed by 6 bases and V by 6 bases; bases with no gene match: 10. CDR3 size: 14 residues. Germline lookup yields CDR1 MDHEN and CDR2 SYDVKM. The DNA of the CDR3 is TGTGCCAGCAGCAGTAGACAGGGACGGGATGGCTACACCTTC. This gives the protein CASSSRQGRDGYTF.

The chain is built from TRBV28 and TRBJ1-5; D may be TRBD1 (5 bases). The V and J ends lost 7 bases and 4 bases respectively, with 11 bases between them. Germline V gene sequence: CDR1 MDHEN, CDR2 SYDVKM. This CDR3 spans 13 amino acids. In nucleotides, the CDR3 is TGTGCCAGCAACGGCAGACAGAATCAGCCCCAGCATTTT. Protein sequence: CASNGRQNQPQHF.

CDR3 DNA sequence: TGTGCCATCAGGGATTTGGATGCCGCGGGGAATTCACCCCTCCACTTT. Translation: CAIRDLDAAGNSPLHF. V usage is TRBV10-3 and J usage is TRBJ1-6; D is uncertain. Germline assignment: CDR1 ENHRY and CDR2 SYGVKD. The CDR3 length is 16 residues. The V end was cut by 6 bases, the J end by 7 bases, with 19 bases between.

V gene TRBV19 combines with J gene TRBJ2-4, with D possibly matching TRBD1 (6 bases). The V gene's germline CDR1 is LNHDA and CDR2 SQIVND (reference sequence). Trimming left V 3 bases short and J 7 bases short, with 22 bases between. The CDR3 spans 17 residues. CDR3 nucleotide sequence: TGTGCCAGTAGTATCACCGGGACACCCTTGTCAGGCAACATTCAGTACTTC. Amino acids: CASSITGTPLSGNIQYF.

The chain combines TRBV7-3 with TRBJ2-1; D is undetermined. Trimming removed 0 bases from V and 0 bases from J, with 9 bases in between. The CDR3 length is 16 residues. Germline V gene lookup returns CDR1 SGHTA and CDR2 FQGTGA. The CDR3 region has the DNA TGTGCCAGCAGCTTAACGTCAGGTGGCTCCTACAATGAGCAGTTCTTC. Its protein is CASSLTSGGSYNEQFF.

V is TRBV7-8 and J is TRBJ1-5, with TRBD1 matching over 12 bases. With V trimmed by 5 bases and J by 6 bases, 17 bases remained unmatched. The CDR3 runs to 19 residues. The V gene's germline CDR1 is SGHVS and CDR2 FQNEAQ. This CDR3 is CASSAASGTGGFVGQPQHF. The CDR3 DNA sequence: TGTGCCAGCAGCGCAGCATCCGGGACAGGGGGCTTCGTTGGTCAGCCCCAGCATTTT.

The chain couples TRBV27 to TRBJ2-7; 8 positions agree with TRBD1. Germline V gene sequence: CDR1 MNHEY, CDR2 SMNVEV (reference sequence). J gave up 6 bases and V 2 bases, and 6 bases lay outside the gene matches. The CDR3 runs 14 residues. CDR3 nucleotides: TGTGCCAGCAGTTTACGGCAGGGGGCGGGCGAGCAGTACTTC. Its translation is CASSLRQGAGEQYF.